Shown below are 31 T cell receptor beta chains from a single sample sequenced in a study of blood T cell repertoires in COVID-19. Profiling relied on immunoSEQ multiplex PCR, and the TCRdb table lists in-frame clones only, not all of them. The table shows 300,000 to 350,000 clones, with about 90% occurring only once. The sequenced sample was peripheral blood. The receptors were sampled from a woman aged 50 to 65 with COVID-19, enrolled during active disease.

This chain connects TRBV29-1 to TRBJ2-7; 7 bases are shared with TRBD1. Germline assignment: CDR1 SQVTM and CDR2 ANQGSEA. The CDR3 is 15 residues long. V was pared by 6 bases and J by 4 bases, with 15 bases of the junction left unmatched. The CDR3: CSVKGVQGFLYEQYF. Written as DNA, the CDR3 is TGCAGCGTAAAAGGCGTACAGGGGTTTTTGTACGAGCAGTACTTC.

The V gene is TRBV7-2, the J gene TRBJ2-7; perhaps TRBD1 as D (5 bases). The CDR3 spans 14 residues. V was pared by 2 bases and J by 4 bases, with 12 bases between. Germline lookup yields CDR1 SGHTA and CDR2 FQGNSA. CDR3 coding DNA: TGTGCCAGCAGCTTATTGGGGCAGGGATACGAGCAGTACTTC. Residues: CASSLLGQGYEQYF.

This sequence joins TRBV5-1 and TRBJ2-5, with 8 nucleotides matching TRBD1. CDR1 and CDR2 (germline): SGHRS, YFSETQ. V dropped 5 bases and J dropped 3; count of bases not matched to a gene: 9. CDR3 size: 15 residues. The DNA for the CDR3 is TGCGCCAGCAGACGGACAGGGATCGGAAAAGAGACCCAGTACTTC. Translation gives CASRRTGIGKETQYF.

This sequence joins TRBV11-3 and TRBJ2-3; a possible D gene is TRBD2 (5 bases). V lost 1 base to trimming and J lost 2 bases, with 19 bases between them. The length of the CDR3 is 18 residues. CDR1 and CDR2 (germline): SGHNT, YENEEA. This chain's CDR3 is CASSLGGYRHTNTDTQYF. DNA for the CDR3: TGTGCCAGCAGCTTAGGCGGGTACCGGCACACCAACACAGATACGCAGTATTTT.

The CDR3 nucleotides are TGTGCCAGCAGTTACTCCCGACAGGGAGGAGGCTACACCTTC. Its translation is CASSYSRQGGGYTF. The chain carries TRBV6-5 and TRBJ1-2; 7 bases line up with TRBD1. CDR3 length: 14 amino acids. The germline V gene has CDR1 MNHEY and CDR2 SVGAGI. V was clipped by 0 bases and J by 8 bases; unmatched bases: 6.

The count of this clone is one. The chain recombines TRBV20-1 with TRBJ2-6; D gene uncertain. There are 15 residues in the CDR3. Trimming pared 3 bases from V and 4 bases from J, leaving 13 bases between. The germline V gene has CDR1 DFQATT and CDR2 SNEGSKA (reference sequence). CDR3 DNA sequence: TGCAGTGCTAGTGCAGCGCGGTACGGGGCCAACGTCCTGACTTTC. This encodes CSASAARYGANVLTF.

The rearrangement joins TRBV6-5 to TRBJ1-1, with 10 bases matching TRBD1. This CDR3 has 14 residues. Germline trimming cut 6 bases from V and 4 bases from J; bases unmatched to any gene: 5. Germline V gives CDR1 MNHEY, CDR2 SVGAGI. As DNA, the CDR3 is TGTGCCAGCAGAAGGGGACAGGGGTTCACTGAAGCTTTCTTT. This encodes CASRRGQGFTEAFF.

The chain joins TRBV27 to TRBJ2-5, with 8 bases lining up with TRBD2. Per germline, CDR1 MNHEY and CDR2 SMNVEV (reference sequence). The CDR3 has 15 residues. V dropped 5 bases and J dropped 2; count of bases not matched to a gene: 7. The CDR3 nucleotides read TGTGCCAGCAGTCGTCGGACTAGCAGGCAAGAGACCCAGTACTTC. This sequence encodes CASSRRTSRQETQYF.

Only a few counts were recorded for this clone. The V and J genes are TRBV19 and TRBJ2-7, with D possibly TRBD2 on 5 matching bases. V was pared by 4 bases and J by 2 bases, with 12 bases between. This CDR3 is 14 amino acids long. CDR1 is LNHDA and CDR2 is SQIVND in the germline V gene (reference sequence). The DNA for the CDR3 is TGTGCCAGTAGTAAGGACTGGGAAGCCTACGAGCAGTACTTC. Amino acid sequence: CASSKDWEAYEQYF.

This chain links TRBV7-3 with TRBJ2-1, with 13 bases fitting TRBD2. The CDR3 has 15 amino acids. With 5 bases clipped from V and 7 bases from J, the junction kept 5 bases outside the gene matches. In germline, CDR1 is SGHTA, CDR2 FQGTGA. CDR3 region: CASSPRLAGGNEQFF. In DNA, the CDR3 is TGTGCCAGCAGCCCGAGACTAGCGGGAGGTAATGAGCAGTTCTTC.

The chain is built from TRBV27 and TRBJ2-1, with TRBD1 identical over 8 bases. The CDR3 is 15 residues long. Trimming cost V 2 bases and J 4 bases; bases outside gene matches: 4. The germline CDR1 and CDR2 sequences are MNHEY and SMNVEV (reference sequence). The CDR3 DNA reads TGTGCCAGCAGTTTAAGACAGGGGCCTTACAATGAGCAGTTCTTC. Its translation is CASSLRQGPYNEQFF.

J is TRBJ2-5 and V is TRBV13, with 7 bases matching TRBD1. Trimming took 5 bases from V and 4 from J; bases not matched to a gene: 10. The germline CDR1 and CDR2 sequences are PRHDT and FYEKMQ (reference sequence). The CDR3 runs to 15 residues. CDR3 sequence (DNA): TGTGCCAGCAGCCGCTGGGACAGACCGATAGAGACCCAGTACTTC. This sequence encodes CASSRWDRPIETQYF.

V gene TRBV5-1 combines with J gene TRBJ2-7; 8 bases are shared with TRBD1. The length of the CDR3 is 19 residues. Germline V gives CDR1 SGHRS, CDR2 YFSETQ. V shed 4 bases and J 2 bases; nucleotides not matched to a gene: 20. The CDR3 bases are TGCGCCAGCAGCGAGGGTGGGGGACAGGCCACGAGTGTAACCTACGAGCAGTACTTC. This sequence encodes CASSEGGGQATSVTYEQYF.

As DNA, the CDR3 is TGTGCCAGCATCCCTCCTAGCGGGAGGAAAACCGGGGAGCTGTTTTTT. As protein: CASIPPSGRKTGELFF. This chain links TRBV7-9 with TRBJ2-2, with 11 bases lining up with TRBD2. V lost 7 bases, J lost 5 bases, and 9 bases stayed unmatched. Germline CDR1 SEHNR, CDR2 FQNEAQ (reference sequence). The CDR3 consists of 16 residues.

The rearrangement uses TRBV30 and TRBJ2-1; 9 nucleotides line up with TRBD2. The CDR3 extends over 13 amino acids. Germline V lookup: CDR1 GTSNPN, CDR2 SVGIG (reference sequence). V dropped 7 bases and J dropped 6; count of bases not matched to a gene: 7. CDR3: CASGLANFNEQFF. The CDR3 DNA is TGTGCCTCCGGACTAGCGAATTTCAATGAGCAGTTCTTC.

This chain uses TRBV24-1 with TRBJ1-2; 9 bases match TRBD1. The CDR3 is 15 residues long. CDR1 and CDR2 (germline): KGHDR, SFDVKD. The V gene end was trimmed by 4 bases and the J gene end by 4 bases; junction bases not matched to a gene: 6. The CDR3 sequence is CATSDGGTGTYGYTF. CDR3 DNA: TGTGCCACCAGTGACGGAGGGACAGGGACCTATGGCTACACCTTC.

The rearrangement uses TRBV2 and TRBJ2-1, with 9 bases that match TRBD2. From germline, CDR1 is SNHLY and CDR2 FYNNEI. V lost 4 bases to trimming and J lost 5 bases; unmatched junction nucleotides: 12. This CDR3 has 17 residues. The CDR3 DNA is TGTGCCAGCAGTGTAAGAGCCGGGACTAGCCCAAACAATGAGCAGTTCTTC. Protein product: CASSVRAGTSPNNEQFF. The full variable domain, with the rest looked up from reference TRBV2 and TRBJ2-1, is EPEVTQTPSHQVTQMGQEVILRCVPISNHLYFYWYRQILGQKVEFLVSFYNNEISEKSEIFDDQFSVERPDGSNFTLKIRSTKLEDSAMYFCASSVRAGTSPNNEQFFGPGTRLTVL.

The chain uses TRBV18 and TRBJ2-2; tentatively, D is TRBD2 (7 bases). Germline lookup yields CDR1 KGHSH and CDR2 LQKENI. The CDR3 runs to 15 residues. The germline V and J ends were trimmed by 10 bases and 0 bases, with 15 bases remaining between them. This chain's CDR3 is CATQGGGPNTGELFF. The DNA of the CDR3 is TGTGCCACACAAGGCGGGGGCCCGAACACCGGGGAGCTGTTTTTT.

The gene calls are TRBV19 and TRBJ1-2; possible D gene TRBD1, 5 bases. Germline V gene data show CDR1 as LNHDA and CDR2 as SQIVND (reference sequence). V lost 6 bases, J lost 4 bases, and 18 bases lay in between. The CDR3 covers 15 residues. Here the CDR3 reads CASSRTGGASYGYTF. In nucleotides, the CDR3 is TGTGCCAGTAGCCGAACTGGAGGGGCCAGCTATGGCTACACCTTC.

The chain has TRBV11-2 and TRBJ1-2, with D unclear. This CDR3 spans 13 amino acids. From germline, CDR1 is SGHAT and CDR2 FQNNGV. Trimming removed 7 bases from V and 2 bases from J, with 11 bases in between. The chain's CDR3 is CASKETRNYGYTF. In nucleotides, the CDR3 is TGTGCCAGCAAAGAGACAAGAAACTATGGCTACACCTTC.

The chain has TRBV30 and TRBJ1-6; 8 positions match TRBD1. V gave up 5 bases and J gave up 10 bases; unmatched junction bases: 7. In germline, CDR1 is GTSNPN, CDR2 SVGIG (reference sequence). The CDR3 runs to 13 residues. The CDR3 protein is CAWADRGGSPLHF. DNA of the CDR3: TGTGCCTGGGCAGACAGGGGCGGCTCACCCCTCCACTTT.

This chain uses TRBV28 with TRBJ1-6; D is possibly TRBD1 (6 bases). Trimming cost V 3 bases and J 4 bases, with 10 bases left between them. The CDR3 is 15 amino acids. Germline CDR1 and CDR2: MDHEN and SYDVKM. The CDR3 is CASSLGDKYNSPLHF. CDR3 nucleotide sequence: TGTGCCAGCAGTTTGGGGGACAAGTATAATTCACCCCTCCACTTT.

This clone has just one count. The V call is TRBV30, the J call TRBJ1-4; 8 bases are a match to TRBD1. This CDR3 contains 14 residues. The J segment lost 4 bases and the V segment lost 1 base, leaving 2 bases of the junction unmatched. CDR1 and CDR2 from the germline V gene are GTSNPN and SVGIG (reference sequence). The CDR3 reads CAWSEGQGNEKLFF. In DNA, the CDR3 is TGTGCCTGGAGTGAAGGACAGGGTAATGAAAAACTGTTTTTT. The whole variable domain, remainder taken from reference TRBV30 and TRBJ1-4, is SQTIHQWPATLVQPVGSPLSLECTVEGTSNPNLYWYRQAAGRGLQLLFYSVGIGQISSEVPQNLSASRPQDRQFILSSKKLLLSDSGFYLCAWSEGQGNEKLFFGSGTQLSVL.

The chain joins TRBV2 to TRBJ1-5, with D maybe TRBD1 (5 bases). Germline V gene sequence: CDR1 SNHLY, CDR2 FYNNEI. This CDR3 comprises 18 residues. Trimming cost V 8 bases and J 3 bases, with 26 bases left between them. In DNA, the CDR3 is TGTGCCAGCGACCCCTCCGGGCCCTCGGACATAATCAATCAGCCCCAGCATTTT. This encodes CASDPSGPSDIINQPQHF.

This rearrangement joins TRBV7-9 to TRBJ1-2, with 7 bases matching TRBD1. J gave up 4 bases and V 5 bases, and 10 bases lay outside the gene matches. Germline V CDR1 and CDR2: SEHNR, FQNEAQ (reference sequence). The CDR3 sequence is 15 residues long. The CDR3 region is CASSPPLEGAYGYTF. CDR3 in DNA: TGTGCCAGCAGCCCGCCGCTCGAGGGGGCCTATGGCTACACCTTC. The full variable domain, with the rest looked up from reference TRBV7-9 and TRBJ1-2, is DTGVSQNPRHKITKRGQNVTFRCDPISEHNRLYWYRQTLGQGPEFLTYFQNEAQLEKSRLLSDRFSAERPKGSFSTLEIQRTEQGDSAMYLCASSPPLEGAYGYTFGSGTRLTVV.

This chain joins TRBV11-3 and TRBJ2-2; tentative D call: TRBD2 (6 bases). V was pared by 5 bases and J by 2 bases, with 15 bases between. This CDR3 region has 16 residues. The germline gives CDR1 SGHNT, CDR2 YENEEA. DNA of the CDR3: TGTGCCAGCAGCCCCACTCGTAGCGGCAACACCGGGGAGCTGTTTTTT. As protein: CASSPTRSGNTGELFF.

The chain combines TRBV5-1 with TRBJ2-3; D uncertain. Trimming took 0 bases from V and 4 from J, leaving 12 bases between them. The CDR3 has 15 residues. Germline V gene lookup returns CDR1 SGHRS and CDR2 YFSETQ. The CDR3 nucleotides read TGCGCCAGCAGCTTGGGCTGGCGCCAGGCAGATACGCAGTATTTT. It is translated as CASSLGWRQADTQYF. The entire variable domain, with the rest obtained from reference TRBV5-1 and TRBJ2-3, is as follows: KAGVTQTPRYLIKTRGQQVTLSCSPISGHRSVSWYQQTPGQGLQFLFEYFSETQRNKGNFPGRFSGRQFSNSRSEMNVSTLELGDSALYLCASSLGWRQADTQYFGPGTRLTVL.

This clone occurred once. The genes are TRBV4-1 and TRBJ2-7, with a weak D call TRBD2 (5 bases). The CDR3 covers 15 residues. Germline values: CDR1 MGHRA, CDR2 YSYEKL. Deletions cut 1 base from V and 2 bases from J, with 12 bases between. The CDR3 sequence is CASSQGSLDPYEQYF. The CDR3 bases are TGCGCCAGCAGCCAAGGGTCACTAGATCCCTACGAGCAGTACTTC.

The V gene is TRBV4-2, the J gene TRBJ1-2, with TRBD1 matching over 8 bases. V shed 0 bases, J shed 2 bases, and the junction held 5 bases outside the gene matches. Germline V CDR1 and CDR2: LGHNA, YNFKEQ. The CDR3 loop spans 16 amino acids. The CDR3 sequence is CASSQDAGGGNYGYTF. In DNA form, the CDR3 reads TGTGCCAGCAGCCAAGATGCAGGGGGCGGCAACTATGGCTACACCTTC.

The rearrangement uses TRBV30 and TRBJ2-1; 8 bases align to TRBD2. Germline V gives CDR1 GTSNPN, CDR2 SVGIG (reference sequence). This CDR3 has 13 residues. The V gene end was trimmed by 2 bases and the J gene end by 4 bases; junction bases not matched to a gene: 1. The CDR3 sequence is CAWSTSGYNEQFF. The CDR3 DNA sequence: TGTGCCTGGAGTACTAGCGGTTACAATGAGCAGTTCTTC.

The chain carries TRBV5-6 and TRBJ2-7; maybe TRBD2 (6 bases). V was cut by 4 bases and J by 1 base, with 21 bases left in between. The CDR3 loop spans 17 amino acids. The germline V gene encodes CDR1 SGHDT and CDR2 YYEEEE. The DNA for the CDR3 is TGTGCCAGCAGCCCGGAAGAGGGCGGGGTGCGTTCCTACGAGCAGTACTTC. Translated: CASSPEEGGVRSYEQYF.